Below, 5 T cell receptor beta chains from the same sample are listed, as sequenced in a study of blood T cells in healthy people across ages. Primers used in a second PCR of about 7 to 12 cycles were a sample-barcoded 5' primer and a J-beta primer mix. TCRdb processed the 5' RACE reads anew with MiXCR; each CDR3 protein has one entry. The sample shows about 1 million distinct CDR3 sequences, 45% of them seen only once. Material for sequencing was blood. These TCRs come from a woman between 55 and 75 years old in good health.

The chain combines TRBV14 with TRBJ2-5; D possibly corresponds to TRBD1 (6 bases). Germline CDR1 SGHDN, CDR2 FVKESK. This CDR3 region has 16 residues. Trimming stripped 5 bases from V and 11 bases from J, with 27 bases between. The CDR3 region is CASSSRRGVRGNEQYF. As DNA, the CDR3 is TGTGCCAGCAGCTCCCGAAGGGGAGTCAGGGGCAATGAGCAGTACTTC.

Only a few counts were recorded for this clonotype. The chain recombines TRBV7-9 with TRBJ2-5, with D unclear. Germline V gene lookup returns CDR1 SEHNR and CDR2 FQNEAQ (reference sequence). The length of the CDR3 is 14 residues. V was cut by 0 bases and J by 3 bases, with 8 bases left in between. The CDR3 sequence: CASSLAWAKETQYF. The CDR3 coding sequence is TGTGCCAGCAGCTTAGCTTGGGCAAAAGAGACCCAGTACTTC. The full variable domain, in which reference TRBV7-9 and TRBJ2-5 provide the parts outside the CDR3, is DTGVSQNPRHKITKRGQNVTFRCDPISEHNRLYWYRQTLGQGPEFLTYFQNEAQLEKSRLLSDRFSAERPKGSFSTLEIQRTEQGDSAMYLCASSLAWAKETQYFGPGTRLLVL.

This chain connects TRBV5-1 to TRBJ2-5, with 7 positions matching TRBD2. The CDR3 length is 13 residues. Germline V gene data show CDR1 as SGHRS and CDR2 as YFSETQ. The V and J ends lost 7 bases and 5 bases, in that order; junction bases with no gene match: 8. The CDR3 region has the DNA TGCGCCAGCTGGACGGGAGGCGCGGAGACCCAGTACTTC. It codes for CASWTGGAETQYF.

This clonotype was seen repeatedly, ten times or more. The gene calls are TRBV5-1 and TRBJ2-3; 8 nucleotides align to TRBD2. J lost 3 bases, V lost 4 bases, and 4 bases had no gene match. The CDR3 totals 14 residues. Germline-derived CDR1 and CDR2 are SGHRS and YFSETQ. The CDR3 reads CASSRGGRTDTQYF. The CDR3 DNA reads as TGCGCCAGCAGCCGCGGGGGGAGAACAGATACGCAGTATTTT.

The rearrangement links TRBV7-8 to TRBJ2-7, with D tentatively TRBD1 or TRBD2 (5 bases each). Trimming took 2 bases from V and 5 from J, leaving 13 bases between them. The CDR3 runs 14 residues. Germline V lookup: CDR1 SGHVS, CDR2 FQNEAQ. CDR3 nucleotide sequence: TGTGCCAGCAGCTTAAAACTAGTGGGGCACGAGCAGTACTTC. It encodes CASSLKLVGHEQYF.